This TCR beta chain was sequenced in a study of a mutant IDH1 vaccine in newly diagnosed glioma. Study-wide background: Those enrolled had earlier been treated with radiotherapy, temozolomide, or both, mostly both. General study results and limits: Vaccine-induced immune responses were detected in approximately 93% of patients. Among top peripheral T cell clonotypes, changes seemed unrelated to pseudoprogression.

Clones were sequenced by immunoSEQ multiplex PCR, and TCRdb holds only the in-frame ones, with some missing. Altogether about 41,000 clones are present, around 87% being singletons, with the ten largest covering approximately 1.5%. Trimming took off 5 bases at V and 11 bases at J, with 18 bases between the two ends. Per germline, CDR1 SGHAT and CDR2 FQNNGV. The CDR3 sequence is 13 residues long. Time point in this sample: week 35, safety follow-up. A 20-mer mutant IDH1 peptide at 300 ug was injected subcutaneously with topical imiquimod. There were eight vaccinations for patients, given in weeks 1, 3, 5, 7, 11, 15, 19 and 23. On this clone: The antigen remains undetermined.

The rearrangement uses TRBV11-2 and TRBJ1-1; tentatively, D is TRBD1 (5 bases). The specimen comprised PBMCs, sampled from a glioma patient whose treatment included an IDH1 peptide vaccine. The TCR originated in a man aged 35 to 55 with glioma. In DNA form, the CDR3 reads TGTGCCAGCAGCCGAGACAGAGCGCTAGACGCTTTCTTT. Its protein is CASSRDRALDAFF. The entire variable domain, with the rest obtained from reference TRBV11-2 and TRBJ1-1, is as follows: EAGVAQSPRYKIIEKRQSVAFWCNPISGHATLYWYQQILGQGPKLLIQFQNNGVVDDSQLPKDRFSAERLKGVDSTLKIQPAKLEDSAVYLCASSRDRALDAFFGQGTRLTVV.